A single sample gave rise to the 14 T cell receptor beta chains below, sequenced in a study of blood T cell repertoires in COVID-19. TCRdb's table, derived via immunoSEQ multiplex PCR, lists solely in-frame clones and lacks some. The table lists 210,000 or so clones, less than 90% of them singletons. Sequenced sample: peripheral blood. The source of these receptors is a woman aged 50 to 60 with acute or convalescent COVID-19.

This clone was recorded once. This sequence joins TRBV7-6 and TRBJ2-3, with 9 bases identical to TRBD2. Trimming took 5 bases from V and 0 from J; bases not matched to a gene: 12. Germline CDR1 and CDR2: SGHVS and FNYEAQ. The CDR3 totals 18 residues. The CDR3 nucleotides read TGTGCCAGCAGCCTTCGAGGCCTAGCGGGGCCTAGCACAGATACGCAGTATTTT. It specifies CASSLRGLAGPSTDTQYF. The complete variable domain, with remaining parts taken from reference TRBV7-6 and TRBJ2-3, reads GAGVSQSPRYKVTKRGQDVALRCDPISGHVSLYWYRQALGQGPEFLTYFNYEAQQDKSGLPNDRFSAERPEGSISTLTIQRTEQRDSAMYRCASSLRGLAGPSTDTQYFGPGTRLTVL.

The chain links TRBV4-1 to TRBJ2-1, with 7 bases fitting TRBD2. The germline V gene has CDR1 MGHRA and CDR2 YSYEKL. V trimming: 6 bases; J trimming: 3 bases; junction bases outside the gene matches: 8. This CDR3 is 15 amino acids long. The CDR3 nucleotides are TGCGCCAGCAGTCGTCCTGGCGGGGGCTACAATGAGCAGTTCTTC. It translates to CASSRPGGGYNEQFF.

The J gene is TRBJ2-3, the V gene TRBV19; 13 bases are a match to TRBD2. J was trimmed by 0 bases and V by 3 bases; bases with no gene match: 9. Looked up from germline, CDR1 is LNHDA and CDR2 is SQIVND (reference sequence). The CDR3 totals 19 residues. The DNA for the CDR3 is TGTGCCAGTAGTATCCCGACTAGCGGGGGGTTCGCTAGCACAGATACGCAGTATTTT. The encoded protein is CASSIPTSGGFASTDTQYF.

The chain has TRBV19 and TRBJ2-1, with a tentative D call TRBD1 (5 bases). The CDR3 totals 15 residues. The V gene lost 6 bases and the J gene lost 7 bases, with 19 bases spanning the gap. Germline V gene lookup returns CDR1 LNHDA and CDR2 SQIVND (reference sequence). The DNA for the CDR3 is TGTGCCAGTAGCCCACAGGTCTCACCTGGAAATGAGCAGTTCTTC. It encodes CASSPQVSPGNEQFF.

V usage is TRBV6-5 and J usage is TRBJ1-2, with TRBD1 matching 7 bases. With V trimmed by 0 bases and J by 8 bases, 6 bases remained unmatched. The CDR3 is 14 residues long. CDR1 MNHEY and CDR2 SVGAGI come from the germline V gene. The CDR3 bases are TGTGCCAGCAGTTACTCGCTTGAAGGGGGCGGCTACACCTTC. Translating gives CASSYSLEGGGYTF.

V usage is TRBV9 and J usage is TRBJ1-3; tentative D call: TRBD1 (6 bases). CDR1 and CDR2 from the germline V gene are SGDLS and YYNGEE. The CDR3 sequence is 15 residues long. Trimming removed 0 bases from V and 3 bases from J, with 10 bases in between. In DNA form, the CDR3 reads TGTGCCAGCAGCGTAGAAGGGGGATTTGGAAACACCATATATTTT. Its protein is CASSVEGGFGNTIYF.

The J gene is TRBJ1-2, the V gene TRBV20-1; D is unclear. This CDR3 contains 11 residues. Trimming took 2 bases from V and 6 from J, leaving 7 bases between them. Germline values: CDR1 DFQATT, CDR2 SNEGSKA (reference sequence). DNA of the CDR3: TGCAGTGCTAGACAGAGGCATGGCTACACCTTC. It yields the protein CSARQRHGYTF.

The V and J genes are TRBV25-1 and TRBJ2-7; tentative D call: TRBD2 (6 bases). CDR1 is MGHDK, CDR2 SYGVNS, per germline. The V end was cut by 2 bases, the J end by 3 bases, with 8 bases between. This CDR3 region has 13 residues. The CDR3 DNA reads TGTGCCAGCAGTGAACACGGGAGCTACGAGCAGTACTTC. Encoded protein: CASSEHGSYEQYF.

V is TRBV19 and J is TRBJ1-5; 7 nucleotides line up with TRBD1. CDR1 LNHDA and CDR2 SQIVND come from the germline V gene (reference sequence). V shed 5 bases and J 4 bases; nucleotides not matched to a gene: 8. This CDR3 comprises 15 residues. In DNA, the CDR3 is TGTGCCAGTAGTCTCACAGGGGCCCTAAATCAGCCCCAGCATTTT. This codes for CASSLTGALNQPQHF.

The chain couples TRBV7-2 to TRBJ1-1; D is uncertain. The CDR3 spans 11 residues. Germline assignment: CDR1 SGHTA and CDR2 FQGNSA. V lost 6 bases and J 2 bases, leaving 4 bases between the germline ends. The CDR3 DNA reads as TGTGCCAGCAGACTAAACACTGAAGCTTTCTTT. Protein: CASRLNTEAFF.

With regard to this clone: The sample has other DNA sequences that encode this CDR3 too. The chain has TRBV7-8 and TRBJ2-7; the match to TRBD2 covers 9 bases. The CDR3 has 14 residues. Germline V gives CDR1 SGHVS, CDR2 FQNEAQ. Trimming at V came to 5 bases and at J to 3 bases, leaving 5 bases not matched to a gene. This CDR3 is CASSPPSGVYEQYF. As DNA, the CDR3 is TGTGCCAGCAGCCCTCCTAGCGGGGTCTACGAGCAGTACTTC.

The rearrangement joins TRBV27 to TRBJ2-2; D not certain. The V end lost 6 bases, the J end lost 4 bases, and 18 bases lay between the germline ends. Germline V CDR1 and CDR2: MNHEY, SMNVEV (reference sequence). This CDR3 region has 16 residues. This CDR3 reads CASSRSPSSGTGELFF. CDR3 nucleotides: TGTGCCAGCAGCCGTTCTCCGTCTAGTGGCACCGGGGAGCTGTTTTTT.

The chain combines TRBV5-4 with TRBJ2-3; TRBD2 aligns across 15 bases. With 2 bases clipped from V and 3 bases from J, the junction kept 7 bases outside the gene matches. The CDR3 sequence is 18 residues long. Germline V CDR1 and CDR2: SGHNT, YYREEE (reference sequence). The CDR3 reads CASSFRGTSGGKTDTQYF. The DNA for the CDR3 is TGTGCCAGCAGCTTCCGAGGGACTAGCGGGGGGAAGACAGATACGCAGTATTTT. The entire variable domain, with the rest obtained from reference TRBV5-4 and TRBJ2-3, is as follows: ETGVTQSPTHLIKTRGQQVTLRCSSQSGHNTVSWYQQALGQGPQFIFQYYREEENGRGNFPPRFSGLQFPNYSSELNVNALELDDSALYLCASSFRGTSGGKTDTQYFGPGTRLTVL.

This clone showed up just a few times. V usage is TRBV5-1 and J usage is TRBJ2-6; TRBD1 matches at 8 bases. J lost 0 bases, V lost 5 bases, and 7 bases had no gene match. CDR1 is SGHRS and CDR2 is YFSETQ in the germline V gene. This CDR3 has 17 residues. The CDR3 loop is CASRAGTGTSGANVLTF. The CDR3 DNA is TGCGCCAGCAGGGCCGGGACAGGAACCTCTGGGGCCAACGTCCTGACTTTC.